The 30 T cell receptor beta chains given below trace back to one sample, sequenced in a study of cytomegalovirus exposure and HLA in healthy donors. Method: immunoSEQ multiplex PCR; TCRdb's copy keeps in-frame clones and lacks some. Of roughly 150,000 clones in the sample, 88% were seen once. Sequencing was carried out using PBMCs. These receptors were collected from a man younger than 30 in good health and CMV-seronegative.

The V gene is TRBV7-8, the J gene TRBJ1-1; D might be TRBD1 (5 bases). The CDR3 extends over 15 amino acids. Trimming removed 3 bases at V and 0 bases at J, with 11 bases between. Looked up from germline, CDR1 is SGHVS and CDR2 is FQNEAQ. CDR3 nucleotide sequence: TGTGCCAGCAGCTTTCGGGTACAGGTGAACACTGAAGCTTTCTTT. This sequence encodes CASSFRVQVNTEAFF.

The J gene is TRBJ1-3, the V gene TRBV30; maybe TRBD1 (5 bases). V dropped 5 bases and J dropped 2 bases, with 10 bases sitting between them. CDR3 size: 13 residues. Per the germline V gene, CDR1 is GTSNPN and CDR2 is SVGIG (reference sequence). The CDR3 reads CAWGRVAGNTIYF. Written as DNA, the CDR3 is TGTGCCTGGGGCAGGGTAGCTGGAAACACCATATATTTT.

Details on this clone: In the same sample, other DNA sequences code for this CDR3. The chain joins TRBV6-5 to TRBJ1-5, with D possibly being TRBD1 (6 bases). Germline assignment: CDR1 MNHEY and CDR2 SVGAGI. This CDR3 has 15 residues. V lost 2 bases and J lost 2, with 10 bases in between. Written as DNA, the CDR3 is TGTGCCAGCAGTTACGAAGCAGGGGGCAATCAGCCCCAGCATTTT. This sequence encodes CASSYEAGGNQPQHF.

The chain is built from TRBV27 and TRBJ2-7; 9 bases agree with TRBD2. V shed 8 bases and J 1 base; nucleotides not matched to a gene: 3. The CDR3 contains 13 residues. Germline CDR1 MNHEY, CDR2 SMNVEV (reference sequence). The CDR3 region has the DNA TGTGCCAGCGGCCTAGCGGGGTCCTACGAGCAGTACTTC. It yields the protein CASGLAGSYEQYF.

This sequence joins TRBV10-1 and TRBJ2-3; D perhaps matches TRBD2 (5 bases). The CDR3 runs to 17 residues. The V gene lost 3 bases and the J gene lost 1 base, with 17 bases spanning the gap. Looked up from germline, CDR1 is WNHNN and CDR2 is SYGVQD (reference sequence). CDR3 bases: TGCGCCAGCAGTGACCCGGTCGGAGGACTCCGCACAGATACGCAGTATTTT. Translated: CASSDPVGGLRTDTQYF.

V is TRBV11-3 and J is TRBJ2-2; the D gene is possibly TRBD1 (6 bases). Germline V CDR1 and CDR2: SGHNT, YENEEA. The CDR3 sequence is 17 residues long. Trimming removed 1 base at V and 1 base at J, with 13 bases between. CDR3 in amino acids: CASSLVLGTQNTGELFF. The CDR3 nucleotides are TGTGCCAGCAGCTTAGTACTCGGGACACAGAACACCGGGGAGCTGTTTTTT.

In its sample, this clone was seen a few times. The DNA of the CDR3 is TGTGCCAGCAGTCTCGGAGGGCTAGCCTACGAGCAGTACTTC. Its translation is CASSLGGLAYEQYF. This chain uses TRBV6-1 with TRBJ2-7, with a possible D match to TRBD2 (6 bases). V dropped 5 bases and J dropped 2 bases, with 13 bases sitting between them. Germline V lookup: CDR1 MNHNS, CDR2 SASEGT. The CDR3 sequence is 14 residues long.

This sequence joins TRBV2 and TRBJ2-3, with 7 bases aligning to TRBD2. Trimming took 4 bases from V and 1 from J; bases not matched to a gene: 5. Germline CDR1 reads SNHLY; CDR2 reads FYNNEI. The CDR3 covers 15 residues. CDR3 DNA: TGTGCCAGCAGTGGAGGGAGGGTGGGCACAGATACGCAGTATTTT. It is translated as CASSGGRVGTDTQYF.

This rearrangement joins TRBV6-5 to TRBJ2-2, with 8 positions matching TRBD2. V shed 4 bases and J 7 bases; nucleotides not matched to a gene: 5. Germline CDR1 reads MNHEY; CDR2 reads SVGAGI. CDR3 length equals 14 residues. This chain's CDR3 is CASSFGGGSGELFF. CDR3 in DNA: TGTGCCAGCAGTTTCGGGGGGGGAAGCGGGGAGCTGTTTTTT.

The CDR3 region has the DNA TGTGCCAGCAGTGGGAGGGCAGTCCTTACTGAAGCTTTCTTT. It specifies CASSGRAVLTEAFF. The chain is built from TRBV28 and TRBJ1-1; no clear D gene. The CDR3 has 14 residues. CDR1 MDHEN and CDR2 SYDVKM come from the germline V gene. Trimming took off 5 bases at V and 5 bases at J, with 15 bases between the two ends.

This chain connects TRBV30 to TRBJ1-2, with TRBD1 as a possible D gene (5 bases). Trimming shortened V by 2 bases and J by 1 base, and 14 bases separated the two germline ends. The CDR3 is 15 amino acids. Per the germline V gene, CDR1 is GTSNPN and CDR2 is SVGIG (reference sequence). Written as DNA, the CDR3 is TGTGCCTGGAGTATGATGGGGACTGGTAACTATGGCTACACCTTC. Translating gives CAWSMMGTGNYGYTF.

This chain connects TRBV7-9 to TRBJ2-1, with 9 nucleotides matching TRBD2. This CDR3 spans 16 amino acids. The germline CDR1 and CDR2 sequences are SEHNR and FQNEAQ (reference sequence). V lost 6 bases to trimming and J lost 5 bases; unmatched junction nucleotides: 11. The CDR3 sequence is CASRELSGSLHNEQFF. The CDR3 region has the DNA TGTGCCAGCAGAGAACTTAGCGGGAGTCTACACAATGAGCAGTTCTTC. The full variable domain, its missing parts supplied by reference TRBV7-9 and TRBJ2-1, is DTGVSQNPRHKITKRGQNVTFRCDPISEHNRLYWYRQTLGQGPEFLTYFQNEAQLEKSRLLSDRFSAERPKGSFSTLEIQRTEQGDSAMYLCASRELSGSLHNEQFFGPGTRLTVL.

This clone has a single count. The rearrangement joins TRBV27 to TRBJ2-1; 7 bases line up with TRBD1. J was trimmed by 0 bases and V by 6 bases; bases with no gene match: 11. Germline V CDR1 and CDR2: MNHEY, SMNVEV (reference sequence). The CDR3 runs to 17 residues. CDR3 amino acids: CASSRDSGTASYNEQFF. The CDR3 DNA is TGTGCCAGCAGCCGTGACTCCGGGACAGCCTCCTACAATGAGCAGTTCTTC.

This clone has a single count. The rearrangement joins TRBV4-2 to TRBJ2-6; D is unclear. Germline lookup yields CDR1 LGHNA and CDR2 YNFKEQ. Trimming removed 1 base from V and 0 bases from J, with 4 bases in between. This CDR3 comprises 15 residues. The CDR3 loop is CASSQGSSGANVLTF. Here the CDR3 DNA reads TGTGCCAGCAGCCAAGGGAGCTCTGGGGCCAACGTCCTGACTTTC.

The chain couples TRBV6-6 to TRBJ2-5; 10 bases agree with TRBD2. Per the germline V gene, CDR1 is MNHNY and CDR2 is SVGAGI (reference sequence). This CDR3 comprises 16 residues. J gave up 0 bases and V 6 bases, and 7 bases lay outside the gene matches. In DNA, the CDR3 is TGTGCCAGCAGACTAGCGGGACAGAAAAACCAAGAGACCCAGTACTTC. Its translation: CASRLAGQKNQETQYF.

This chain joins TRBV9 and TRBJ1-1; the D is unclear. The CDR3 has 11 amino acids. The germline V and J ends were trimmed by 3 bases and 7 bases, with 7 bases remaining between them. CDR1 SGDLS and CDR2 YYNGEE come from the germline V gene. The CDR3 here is CASSAVIEAFF. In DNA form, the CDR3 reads TGTGCCAGCAGCGCGGTCATTGAAGCTTTCTTT.

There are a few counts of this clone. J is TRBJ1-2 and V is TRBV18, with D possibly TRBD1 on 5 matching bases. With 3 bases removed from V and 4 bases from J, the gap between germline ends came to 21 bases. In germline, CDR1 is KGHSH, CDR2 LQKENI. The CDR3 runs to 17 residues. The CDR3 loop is CASSPGTGTPSSYGYTF. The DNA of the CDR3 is TGTGCCAGCTCACCCGGAACCGGGACTCCATCGTCCTATGGCTACACCTTC.

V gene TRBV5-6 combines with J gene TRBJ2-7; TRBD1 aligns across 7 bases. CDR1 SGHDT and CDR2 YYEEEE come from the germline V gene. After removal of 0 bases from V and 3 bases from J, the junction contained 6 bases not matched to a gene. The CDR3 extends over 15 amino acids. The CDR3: CASSLVQGNGYEQYV. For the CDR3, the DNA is TGTGCCAGCAGCTTGGTACAGGGGAACGGCTACGAGCAGTACGTC.

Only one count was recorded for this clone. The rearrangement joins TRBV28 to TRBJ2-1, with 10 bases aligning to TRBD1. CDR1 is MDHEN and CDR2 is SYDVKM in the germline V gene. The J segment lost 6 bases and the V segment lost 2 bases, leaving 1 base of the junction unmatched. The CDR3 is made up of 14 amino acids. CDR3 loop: CASSLRQGANEQFF. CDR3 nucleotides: TGTGCCAGCAGTTTAAGACAGGGGGCCAATGAGCAGTTCTTC.

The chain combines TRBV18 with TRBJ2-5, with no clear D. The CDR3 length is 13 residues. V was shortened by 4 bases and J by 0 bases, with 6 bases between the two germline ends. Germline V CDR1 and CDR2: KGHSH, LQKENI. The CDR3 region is CASSRLNQETQYF. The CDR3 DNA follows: TGTGCCAGCTCACGACTTAACCAAGAGACCCAGTACTTC.

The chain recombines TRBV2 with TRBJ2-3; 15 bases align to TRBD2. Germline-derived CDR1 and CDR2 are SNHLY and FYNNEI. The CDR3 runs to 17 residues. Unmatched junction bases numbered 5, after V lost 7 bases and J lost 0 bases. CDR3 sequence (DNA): TGTGCCAGCAACGGACTAGCGGGGGGGCCTAGCACAGATACGCAGTATTTT. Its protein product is CASNGLAGGPSTDTQYF.

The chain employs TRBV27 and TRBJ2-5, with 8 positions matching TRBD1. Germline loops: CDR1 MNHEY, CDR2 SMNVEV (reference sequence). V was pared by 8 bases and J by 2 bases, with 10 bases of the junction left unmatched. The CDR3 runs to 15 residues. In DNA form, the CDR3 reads TGTGCCAGCTCCCTTCAGGGGGCTCGGCAAGAGACCCAGTACTTC. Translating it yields CASSLQGARQETQYF.

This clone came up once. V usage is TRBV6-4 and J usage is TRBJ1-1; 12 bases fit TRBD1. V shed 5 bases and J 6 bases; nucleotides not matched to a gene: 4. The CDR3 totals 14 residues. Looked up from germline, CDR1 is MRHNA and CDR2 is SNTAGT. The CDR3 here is CASSRWDRGPEAFF. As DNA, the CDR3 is TGTGCCAGCAGTAGATGGGACAGGGGGCCTGAAGCTTTCTTT.

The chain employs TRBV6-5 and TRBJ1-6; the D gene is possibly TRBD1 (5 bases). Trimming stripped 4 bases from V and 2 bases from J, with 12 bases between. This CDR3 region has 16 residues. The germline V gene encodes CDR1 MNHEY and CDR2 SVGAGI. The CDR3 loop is CASSSRVRAYNSPLHF. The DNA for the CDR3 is TGTGCCAGCAGTTCCAGGGTCAGGGCCTATAATTCACCCCTCCACTTT.

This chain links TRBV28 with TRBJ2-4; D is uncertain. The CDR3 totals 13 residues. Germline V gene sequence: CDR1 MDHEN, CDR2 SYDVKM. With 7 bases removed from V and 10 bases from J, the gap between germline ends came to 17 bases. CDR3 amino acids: CASISAHLRIQYF. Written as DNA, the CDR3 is TGTGCCAGCATTTCAGCCCATTTGAGGATTCAGTACTTC.

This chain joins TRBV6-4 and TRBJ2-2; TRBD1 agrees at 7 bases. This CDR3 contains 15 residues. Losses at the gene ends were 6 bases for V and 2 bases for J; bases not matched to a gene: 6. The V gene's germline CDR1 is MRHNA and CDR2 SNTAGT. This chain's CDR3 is CASRRGGLNTGELFF. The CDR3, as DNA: TGTGCCAGCAGGAGAGGGGGCTTAAACACCGGGGAGCTGTTTTTT.

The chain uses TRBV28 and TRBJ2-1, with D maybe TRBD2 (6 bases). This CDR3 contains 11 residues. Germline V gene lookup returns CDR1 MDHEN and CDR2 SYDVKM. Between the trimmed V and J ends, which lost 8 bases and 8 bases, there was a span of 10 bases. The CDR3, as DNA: TGTGCCAGCCGGCGGGAACATGAGCAGTTCTTC. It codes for CASRREHEQFF.

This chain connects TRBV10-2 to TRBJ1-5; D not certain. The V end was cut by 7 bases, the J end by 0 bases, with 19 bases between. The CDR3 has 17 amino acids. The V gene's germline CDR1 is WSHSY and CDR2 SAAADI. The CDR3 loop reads CASIEGGKGNSNQPQHF. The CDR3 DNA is TGCGCCAGCATCGAGGGAGGAAAAGGGAATAGCAATCAGCCCCAGCATTTT.

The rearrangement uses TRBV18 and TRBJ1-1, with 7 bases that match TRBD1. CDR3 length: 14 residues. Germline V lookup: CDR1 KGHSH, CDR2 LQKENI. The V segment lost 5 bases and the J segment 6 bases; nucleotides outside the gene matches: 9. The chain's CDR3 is CASSSRGGDAEAFF. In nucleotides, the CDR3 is TGTGCCAGCTCAAGTCGAGGGGGCGACGCTGAAGCTTTCTTT. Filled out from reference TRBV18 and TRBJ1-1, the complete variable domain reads NAGVMQNPRHLVRRRGQEARLRCSPMKGHSHVYWYRQLPEEGLKFMVYLQKENIIDESGMPKERFSAEFPKEGPSILRIQQVVRGDSAAYFCASSSRGGDAEAFFGQGTRLTVV.

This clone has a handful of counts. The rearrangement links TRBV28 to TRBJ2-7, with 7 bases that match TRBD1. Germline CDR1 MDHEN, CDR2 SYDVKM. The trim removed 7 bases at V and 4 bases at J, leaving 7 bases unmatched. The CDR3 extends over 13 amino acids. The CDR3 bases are TGTGCCAGCACTGACAGGGTGAGTTACGAGCAGTACTTC. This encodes CASTDRVSYEQYF.